Below, one T cell receptor (beta chain) is given with its context. Its antigen is undetermined. Using immunoSEQ multiplex PCR, the repertoire was profiled, and TCRdb retains in-frame clones only, with some absent. The table includes fewer than 50,000 clones, more than 70% detected once. V dropped 1 base and J dropped 2 bases, with 10 bases sitting between them. Germline V gives CDR1 SGHDN, CDR2 FVKESK. The CDR3 contains 15 residues. The data belong to a study of T cell clones after liver transplantation. At the level of the study: A pre-transplant mixed lymphocyte reaction with TCRbeta sequencing defined graft-donor-reactive clones followed in post-transplant blood. Three of eight recipients were HCV-positive; others had non-autoimmune, non-viral indications. Third-party-reactive TCRbeta sequences from pre-transplant mixed lymphocyte reactions served as antigen-independent comparators.

Study observations and caveats: Post-transplant, graft-donor-reactive CD4 TCRbeta sequences in blood dropped significantly in 5 of 8 subjects.

The sequences come from CD4+ T cells from blood, collected 24 months after liver transplant. The rearrangement joins TRBV14 to TRBJ2-3; D is perhaps TRBD1 (5 bases). This clonotype was obtained from a human patient who received a liver transplant. These T cells may partly come from the graft donor. The CDR3 loop is CASSQVQGPTDTQYF. The CDR3 DNA sequence: TGTGCCAGCAGCCAAGTTCAGGGTCCCACAGATACGCAGTATTTT.